Following are 3 T cell receptor beta chains from one sample sequenced in a study of tumor-infiltrating lymphocytes in primary liver carcinoma. The study extracted blood RNA from unsorted whole blood and also extracted germline DNA. Researchers generated TCR beta cDNA from about 450 ng of total RNA, relying on a constant-region primer. Libraries for TCR beta were built through three nested multiplex PCR rounds, which together made up a slightly modified ARM-PCR procedure. TRBV1-TRBV30 forward primers paired with a C-beta reverse primer were used in the first two PCR rounds, which ran approximately 11 cycles each. Each CDR3 protein is one row after TCRdb ran MiXCR on the multiplex PCR reads. The table lists about 320,000 distinct CDR3 sequences, 50% to 60% of them singletons, with over 15% in the top ten. Sequenced: peripheral blood. Source of these receptors: a woman under 40 with primary liver carcinoma and hepatitis B virus infection.

Concerning this clonotype itself: The junction differs from germline at one of its ends, possibly a read error. The V call is TRBV7-8, the J call TRBJ2-1, with D possibly being TRBD2 (6 bases). Germline V lookup: CDR1 SGHVS, CDR2 FQNEAQ. The CDR3 is 18 residues long. The DNA of the CDR3 is TGTGCAAGCAGCTTAGCCCCACCCCTCGGGGGTGAATACAATGAGCAGTTCTTC. Translation: CASSLAPPLGGEYNEQFF.

For this clonotype: The junction shows a germline mismatch at one end, possibly a read error. The chain links TRBV4-1 to TRBJ2-7, with D perhaps TRBD1 (5 bases). The CDR3 totals 16 residues. Germline V gene lookup returns CDR1 MGHRA and CDR2 YSYEKL. The CDR3 nucleotides read TGCGCCAGCAGTCAAGATCGACAGTCGTGGAGTTACGAGCAGTACTTC. Translating it yields CASSQDRQSWSYEQYF.

The sample holds one count of this clonotype. This chain uses TRBV11-2 with TRBJ2-1, with TRBD2 matching 8 bases. This CDR3 has 14 residues. Trimming removed 0 bases from V and 16 bases from J; junction bases left unmatched: 11. Germline CDR1 is SGHAT and CDR2 is FQNNGV. CDR3 region: CASSLESGSSYQFF. The CDR3, as DNA: TGTGCCAGCAGCTTAGAAAGCGGGAGCAGCTATCAATTCTTC.